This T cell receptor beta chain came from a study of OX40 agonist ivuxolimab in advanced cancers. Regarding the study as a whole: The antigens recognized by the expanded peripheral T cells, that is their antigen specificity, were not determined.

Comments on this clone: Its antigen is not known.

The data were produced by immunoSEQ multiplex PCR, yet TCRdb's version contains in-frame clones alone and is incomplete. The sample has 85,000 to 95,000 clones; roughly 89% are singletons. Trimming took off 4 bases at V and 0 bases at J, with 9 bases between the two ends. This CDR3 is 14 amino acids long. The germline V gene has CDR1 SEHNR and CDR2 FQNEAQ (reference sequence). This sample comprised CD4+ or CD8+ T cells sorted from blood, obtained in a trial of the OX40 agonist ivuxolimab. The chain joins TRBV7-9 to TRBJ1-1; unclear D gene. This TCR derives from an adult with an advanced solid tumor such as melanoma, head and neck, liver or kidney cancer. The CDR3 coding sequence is TGTGCCAGCAGCTGGGGAGGAATGAACACTGAAGCTTTCTTT. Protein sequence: CASSWGGMNTEAFF.